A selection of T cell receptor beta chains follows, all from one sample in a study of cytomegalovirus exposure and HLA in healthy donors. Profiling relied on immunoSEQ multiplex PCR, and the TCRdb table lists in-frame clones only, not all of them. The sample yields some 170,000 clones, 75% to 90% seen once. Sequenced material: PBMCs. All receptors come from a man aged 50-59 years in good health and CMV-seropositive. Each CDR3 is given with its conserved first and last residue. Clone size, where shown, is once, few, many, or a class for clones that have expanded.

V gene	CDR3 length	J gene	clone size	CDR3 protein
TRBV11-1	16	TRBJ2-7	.	CASSLAPNSGPYEQYF
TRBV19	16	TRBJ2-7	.	CASSIDRTANSYEQYF
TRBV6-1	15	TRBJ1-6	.	CASSDRRIYNSPLHF
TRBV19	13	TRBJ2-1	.	CASSIPLVNEQFF
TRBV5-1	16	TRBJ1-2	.	CASSLQASWGDYGYTF
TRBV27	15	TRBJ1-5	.	CASSGGTGFNQPQHF
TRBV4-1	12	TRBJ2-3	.	CASSHGGDTQYF
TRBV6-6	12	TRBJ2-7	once	CASRDWLSEQYF
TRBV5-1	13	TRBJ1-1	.	CASSKKPTGEAFF
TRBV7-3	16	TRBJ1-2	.	CASSALLRTGGYGYTF
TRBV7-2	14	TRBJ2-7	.	CASSSPSGVYEQYF
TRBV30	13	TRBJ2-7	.	CAWSVGRGREQYF
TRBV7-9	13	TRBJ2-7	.	CASSLDISYEQYF
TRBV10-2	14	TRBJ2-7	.	CASRELAGPYEQYF
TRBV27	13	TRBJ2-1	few	CASGGGVHNEQFF
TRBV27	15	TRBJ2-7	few	CASSFGGDRVDEQYF
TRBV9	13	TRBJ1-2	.	CASSEQGLYGYTF
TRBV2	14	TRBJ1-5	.	CASSGQGSNQPQHF
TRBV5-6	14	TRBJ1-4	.	CASSHRRADGKLFF
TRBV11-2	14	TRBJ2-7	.	CASRRGQGTYEQYF
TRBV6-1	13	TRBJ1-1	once	CASTPTVNTEAFF
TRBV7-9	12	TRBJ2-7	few	CASSLDPYEQYF
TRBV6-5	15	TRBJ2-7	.	CASRLHSGTAYEQYF
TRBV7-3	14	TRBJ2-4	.	CASSLTEADNIQYF
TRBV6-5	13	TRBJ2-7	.	CASGRGGSYEQYF
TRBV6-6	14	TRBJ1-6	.	CASSSGQDNSPLHF
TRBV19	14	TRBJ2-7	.	CASREGLASDEQYF
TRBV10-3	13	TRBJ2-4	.	CAISESGGTRAYF
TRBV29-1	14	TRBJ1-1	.	CSVGAGGLGTEAFF
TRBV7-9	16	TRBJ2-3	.	CSSSLVVTSITDTQYF
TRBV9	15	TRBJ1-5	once	CASSPSGNSNQPQHF
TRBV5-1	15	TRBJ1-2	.	CASSLTTGTNYGYTF
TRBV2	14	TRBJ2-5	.	CASSDAGLEETQYF
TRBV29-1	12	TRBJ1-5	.	CSVQGYNQPQHF
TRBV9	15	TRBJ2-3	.	CASSAKLAGGDTQYF
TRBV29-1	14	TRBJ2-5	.	CSVRARGPQETQYF
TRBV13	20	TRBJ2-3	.	CASSSSQGSEREVGTDTQYF